What follows are 25 T cell receptor beta chains derived from one specimen sequenced in a study of blood T cell repertoires in COVID-19. TCRdb's copy holds only in-frame clones and misses some; the assay was immunoSEQ multiplex PCR. The data contain 130,000 to 150,000 clones, 70% to 90% of them singletons. The sample consisted of peripheral blood. These TCRs come from a woman aged 55-70 years with COVID-19, enrolled during active disease.

The J gene is TRBJ1-5, the V gene TRBV1. TRBV1 is classified as a pseudogene. CDR3 length: 16 amino acids. CDR3 in amino acids: CTSSQGLGGRNQPQHF. The CDR3 region has the DNA TGCACCAGCAGCCAAGGACTTGGGGGGAGGAATCAGCCCCAGCATTTT.

This rearrangement joins TRBV30 to TRBJ2-7, with D perhaps matching TRBD2 (5 bases). The CDR3 is 12 amino acids. Germline loops: CDR1 GTSNPN, CDR2 SVGIG (reference sequence). V lost 3 bases to trimming and J lost 7 bases, with 13 bases between them. CDR3: CAWRGGPGEQYF. The CDR3 DNA sequence: TGTGCCTGGAGGGGCGGGCCGGGGGAGCAGTACTTC.

The chain recombines TRBV7-2 with TRBJ2-2; no clear D. Trimming left V 1 base short and J 6 bases short, with 9 bases between. CDR3 size: 14 residues. Per the germline V gene, CDR1 is SGHTA and CDR2 is FQGNSA. CDR3 sequence: CASSLGSSAGELFF. The CDR3 bases are TGTGCCAGCAGCTTAGGATCGTCAGCCGGGGAGCTGTTTTTT.

The genes are TRBV3-1 (or the pseudogene TRBV3-2) and TRBJ1-5; D gene ambiguous. Germline values: CDR1 LGHDT, CDR2 YNNKEL (reference sequence). The CDR3 has 15 residues. Trimming stripped 0 bases from V and 6 bases from J, with 12 bases between. CDR3 sequence: CASSQDSSFGQPQHF. CDR3 nucleotides: TGTGCCAGCAGCCAAGATTCGTCTTTCGGTCAGCCCCAGCATTTT.

CDR3 sequence: CASSPGGVQPQHF. CDR3 in DNA: TGTGCCAGCAGCCCAGGGGGCGTCCAGCCCCAGCATTTT. The V and J genes are TRBV9 and TRBJ1-5; 8 bases agree with TRBD1. V lost 4 bases to trimming and J lost 7 bases; unmatched junction nucleotides: 4. The CDR3 spans 13 residues. Germline CDR1 and CDR2: SGDLS and YYNGEE.

The chain recombines TRBV7-9 with TRBJ1-3, with TRBD1 matching 7 bases. J lost 2 bases, V lost 1 base, and 5 bases had no gene match. The germline CDR1 and CDR2 sequences are SEHNR and FQNEAQ (reference sequence). The CDR3 spans 16 residues. The CDR3 protein is CASSLGQGGTGNTIYF. Written as DNA, the CDR3 is TGTGCCAGCAGCTTAGGACAGGGAGGTACTGGAAACACCATATATTTT.

This chain links TRBV5-6 with TRBJ1-2, with TRBD1 matching over 7 bases. Germline assignment: CDR1 SGHDT and CDR2 YYEEEE. Trimming took 3 bases from V and 10 from J; bases not matched to a gene: 9. The CDR3 extends over 13 amino acids. As DNA, the CDR3 is TGTGCCAGCAGCTCGCAGGGGGTAGGAGACTACACCTTC. Translation: CASSSQGVGDYTF.

This clone was observed a handful of times. The chain couples TRBV11-2 to TRBJ1-1; TRBD1 matches 7 bases. The ends lost 1 base at V and 2 bases at J; junction bases unmatched: 7. From germline, CDR1 is SGHAT and CDR2 FQNNGV. This CDR3 contains 16 residues. CDR3 DNA: TGTGCCAGCAGCTTAGGAGGGGGCAGGGGCAACACTGAAGCTTTCTTT. As protein: CASSLGGGRGNTEAFF.

The chain has TRBV13 and TRBJ2-3, with TRBD2 matching 16 bases. This CDR3 has 21 residues. Germline loops: CDR1 PRHDT, CDR2 FYEKMQ (reference sequence). The V gene end was trimmed by 4 bases and the J gene end by 4 bases; junction bases not matched to a gene: 17. CDR3 loop: CASSSILGLAGGPRSADTQYF. Written as DNA, the CDR3 is TGTGCCAGCAGCTCGATCCTGGGACTAGCGGGGGGGCCAAGGTCTGCAGATACGCAGTATTTT.

The chain links TRBV12-3 or TRBV12-4 to TRBJ2-7; TRBD1 matches 7 bases. The CDR3 has 13 residues. V lost 2 bases to trimming and J lost 4 bases; unmatched junction nucleotides: 2. CDR3 loop: CASSLRDSYEQYF. The CDR3 DNA reads TGTGCCAGCAGTTTACGGGACAGTTACGAGCAGTACTTC.

The chain joins TRBV9 to TRBJ1-5; 9 bases line up with TRBD1. Unmatched junction bases numbered 6, after V lost 4 bases and J lost 4 bases. The V gene's germline CDR1 is SGDLS and CDR2 YYNGEE. This CDR3 is built from 15 residues. This CDR3 is CASSTGQGPNQPQHF. DNA for the CDR3: TGTGCCAGCAGCACCGGACAGGGGCCAAATCAGCCCCAGCATTTT. Full variable domain (rest looked up from reference TRBV9 and TRBJ1-5): DSGVTQTPKHLITATGQRVTLRCSPRSGDLSVYWYQQSLDQGLQFLIQYYNGEERAKGNILERFSAQQFPDLHSELNLSSLELGDSALYFCASSTGQGPNQPQHFGDGTRLSIL.

The table lists this clone with a few counts. The rearrangement joins TRBV7-9 to TRBJ1-6; D is perhaps TRBD1 (5 bases). V shed 2 bases and J shed 10 bases, with 15 bases lying between them. The germline CDR1 and CDR2 sequences are SEHNR and FQNEAQ (reference sequence). The CDR3 runs 15 residues. The CDR3 DNA follows: TGTGCCAGCAGCTTAACCGGGGACTCGGCGTCACCCCTCCACTTT. Translating gives CASSLTGDSASPLHF.

This clone was seen many times. This chain links TRBV27 with TRBJ1-6, with 8 bases identical to TRBD1. From germline, CDR1 is MNHEY and CDR2 SMNVEV (reference sequence). This CDR3 is built from 13 residues. After removal of 3 bases from V and 9 bases from J, the junction contained 1 base not matched to a gene. The CDR3: CASSFGQGSPLHF. In DNA, the CDR3 is TGTGCCAGCAGTTTCGGACAGGGTTCACCCCTCCACTTT.

The CDR3 nucleotides are TGTGCCAGCAGCTTAGTACAGGGGAGGCCCCCTGGGTTCTTC. Residues: CASSLVQGRPPGFF. The genes are TRBV7-2 and TRBJ2-1; a weak D match, TRBD1 (7 bases). V lost 1 base and J 15 bases, leaving 19 bases between the germline ends. The CDR3 is made up of 14 amino acids. From germline, CDR1 is SGHTA and CDR2 FQGNSA.

V gene TRBV7-9 combines with J gene TRBJ1-4; 9 bases match TRBD1. Germline V gene sequence: CDR1 SEHNR, CDR2 FQNEAQ (reference sequence). The CDR3 covers 13 residues. V was clipped by 11 bases and J by 6 bases; unmatched bases: 7. The chain's CDR3 is CAGTGGFDEKLFF. In nucleotides, the CDR3 is TGTGCCGGAACAGGGGGCTTCGATGAAAAACTGTTTTTT.

The CDR3 bases are TGTGCCAGTAGTATCAAGGGACTTGATGGCTACGAGCAGTACTTC. Its protein product is CASSIKGLDGYEQYF. The chain uses TRBV19 and TRBJ2-7, with a possible D match to TRBD2 (6 bases). V lost 3 bases and J lost 3, with 15 bases in between. CDR3 size: 15 residues. The germline V gene encodes CDR1 LNHDA and CDR2 SQIVND (reference sequence).

J is TRBJ2-5 and V is TRBV27, with TRBD2 identical over 8 bases. Per germline, CDR1 MNHEY and CDR2 SMNVEV (reference sequence). With 3 bases clipped from V and 9 bases from J, the junction kept 12 bases outside the gene matches. The length of the CDR3 is 15 residues. In DNA form, the CDR3 reads TGTGCCAGCAGTTTCATACTAGCGGCATCGGAGGCCCAGTACTTC. It specifies CASSFILAASEAQYF.

V is TRBV14 and J is TRBJ1-2, with 7 bases fitting TRBD1. The CDR3 runs 14 residues. CDR1 is SGHDN, CDR2 FVKESK, per germline. V trimming: 3 bases; J trimming: 4 bases; junction bases outside the gene matches: 5. For the CDR3, the DNA is TGTGCCAGCAGCCACAGACAGGGACCCTATGGCTACACCTTC. This sequence encodes CASSHRQGPYGYTF.

This chain uses TRBV7-3 with TRBJ2-3; 10 bases agree with TRBD1. V lost 4 bases, J lost 4 bases, and 2 bases stayed unmatched. The CDR3 is 14 residues long. Looked up from germline, CDR1 is SGHTA and CDR2 is FQGTGA. CDR3 in amino acids: CASSSGTGADTQYF. CDR3 bases: TGTGCCAGCAGCTCCGGGACAGGGGCAGATACGCAGTATTTT.

The V call is TRBV29-1, the J call TRBJ2-1, with 9 bases matching TRBD2. The CDR3 loop spans 13 amino acids. Trimming at V came to 0 bases and at J to 14 bases, leaving 8 bases not matched to a gene. Germline CDR1 SQVTM, CDR2 ANQGSEA. The CDR3 here is CSVEEVRAGGEFF. The CDR3 nucleotides read TGCAGCGTTGAAGAGGTTCGAGCGGGGGGAGAGTTCTTC.

The rearrangement uses TRBV3-1 (or the pseudogene TRBV3-2) and TRBJ1-1, with TRBD1 matching over 10 bases. The germline V gene has CDR1 LGHDT and CDR2 YNNKEL (reference sequence). The ends lost 3 bases at V and 4 bases at J; junction bases unmatched: 8. The CDR3 sequence is 16 residues long. CDR3 sequence (DNA): TGTGCCAGCAGCCACCCGGGACAGGGGATTTGCACTGAAGCTTTCTTT. Translation: CASSHPGQGICTEAFF.

The V and J genes are TRBV9 and TRBJ1-4; the D gene is possibly TRBD1 (6 bases). This CDR3 contains 14 residues. Germline V gene sequence: CDR1 SGDLS, CDR2 YYNGEE. V lost 3 bases to trimming and J lost 3 bases, with 9 bases between them. Here the CDR3 reads CASSEQGPNEKLFF. Written as DNA, the CDR3 is TGTGCCAGCAGCGAACAGGGACCTAATGAAAAACTGTTTTTT.

The rearrangement links TRBV5-4 to TRBJ1-4; maybe TRBD1 (6 bases). Germline loops: CDR1 SGHNT, CDR2 YYREEE (reference sequence). V lost 4 bases, J lost 5 bases, and 15 bases lay in between. The CDR3 has 15 residues. CDR3 sequence: CASSTRTAPNEKLFF. In DNA form, the CDR3 reads TGTGCCAGCAGCACCCGGACAGCGCCAAATGAAAAACTGTTTTTT. Together with reference TRBV5-4 and TRBJ1-4, the CDR3 gives the full variable domain: ETGVTQSPTHLIKTRGQQVTLRCSSQSGHNTVSWYQQALGQGPQFIFQYYREEENGRGNFPPRFSGLQFPNYSSELNVNALELDDSALYLCASSTRTAPNEKLFFGSGTQLSVL.

The V and J genes are TRBV5-1 and TRBJ1-1; D gene ambiguous. This CDR3 is built from 14 residues. V lost 0 bases and J 7 bases, leaving 13 bases between the germline ends. CDR1 and CDR2 from the germline V gene are SGHRS and YFSETQ. The chain's CDR3 is CASSLDLRSFEAFF. CDR3 DNA: TGCGCCAGCAGCTTGGATCTCAGGTCCTTTGAAGCTTTCTTT.

This clone showed up just once. CDR3 DNA sequence: TGCGCCAGCAGCCTTGACAACTCCTATAATTCACCCCTCCACTTT. Amino acid sequence: CASSLDNSYNSPLHF. The gene calls are TRBV5-1 and TRBJ1-6; D is unresolved. Trimming pared 4 bases from V and 0 bases from J, leaving 8 bases between. The CDR3 contains 15 residues. Germline V CDR1 and CDR2: SGHRS, YFSETQ.